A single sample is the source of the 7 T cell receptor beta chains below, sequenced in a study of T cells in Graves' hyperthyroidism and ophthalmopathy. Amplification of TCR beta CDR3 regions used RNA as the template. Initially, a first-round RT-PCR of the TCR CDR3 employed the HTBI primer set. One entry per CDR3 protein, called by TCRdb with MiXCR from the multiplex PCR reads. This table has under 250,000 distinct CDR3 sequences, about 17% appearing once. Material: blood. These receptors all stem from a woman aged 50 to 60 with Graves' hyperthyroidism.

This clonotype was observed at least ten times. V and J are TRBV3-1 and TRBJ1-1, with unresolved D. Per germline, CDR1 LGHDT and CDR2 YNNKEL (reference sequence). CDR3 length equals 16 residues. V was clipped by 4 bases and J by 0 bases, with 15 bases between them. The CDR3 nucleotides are TGTGCCAGCAGCCGTAAAGGACGGAACATGAACACTGAAGCTTTCTTT. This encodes CASSRKGRNMNTEAFF.

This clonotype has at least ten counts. The chain's CDR3 is CSARRDRRQETQYF. The CDR3 region has the DNA TGCAGCGCCCGGCGGGACAGACGCCAAGAGACCCAGTACTTC. The V gene is TRBV29-1, the J gene TRBJ2-5; TRBD1 is a possible D gene (7 bases). V was clipped by 7 bases and J by 1 base, with 16 bases between them. The CDR3 loop spans 14 amino acids. CDR1 SQVTM and CDR2 ANQGSEA come from the germline V gene.

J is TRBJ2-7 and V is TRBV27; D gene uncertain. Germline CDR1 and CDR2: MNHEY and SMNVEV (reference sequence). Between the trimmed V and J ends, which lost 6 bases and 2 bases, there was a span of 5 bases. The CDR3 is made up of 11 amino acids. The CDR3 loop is CASRLAYEQYF. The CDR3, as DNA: TGTGCCAGCAGGCTAGCCTACGAGCAGTACTTC.

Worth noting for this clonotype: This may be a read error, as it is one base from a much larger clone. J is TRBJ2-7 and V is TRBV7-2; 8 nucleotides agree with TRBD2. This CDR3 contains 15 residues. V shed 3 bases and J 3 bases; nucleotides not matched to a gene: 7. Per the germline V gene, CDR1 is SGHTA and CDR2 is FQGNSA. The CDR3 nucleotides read TGTGCCAGCAGCTTTTCTAGCGGGTTCTTCTACGAGCAGTACTTC. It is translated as CASSFSSGFFYEQYF.

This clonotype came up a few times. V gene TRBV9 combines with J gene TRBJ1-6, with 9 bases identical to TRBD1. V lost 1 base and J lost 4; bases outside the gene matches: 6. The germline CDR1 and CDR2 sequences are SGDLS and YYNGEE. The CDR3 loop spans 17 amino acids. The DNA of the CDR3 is TGTGCCAGCAGCGTAACGGACAGGGGACTTTATAATTCACCCCTCCACTTT. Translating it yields CASSVTDRGLYNSPLHF.

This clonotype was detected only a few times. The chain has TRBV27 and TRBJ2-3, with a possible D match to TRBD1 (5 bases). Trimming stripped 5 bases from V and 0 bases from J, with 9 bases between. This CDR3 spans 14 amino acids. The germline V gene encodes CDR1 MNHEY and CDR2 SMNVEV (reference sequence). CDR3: CASSQGWSTDTQYF. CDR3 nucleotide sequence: TGTGCCAGCAGTCAGGGATGGAGCACAGATACGCAGTATTTT.

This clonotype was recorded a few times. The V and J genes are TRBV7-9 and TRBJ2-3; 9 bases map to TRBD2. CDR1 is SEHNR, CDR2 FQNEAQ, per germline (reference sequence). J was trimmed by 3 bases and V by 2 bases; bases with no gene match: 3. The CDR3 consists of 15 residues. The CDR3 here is CASSLSSGKTDTQYF. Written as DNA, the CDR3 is TGTGCCAGCAGCTTATCTAGCGGGAAGACAGATACGCAGTATTTT.